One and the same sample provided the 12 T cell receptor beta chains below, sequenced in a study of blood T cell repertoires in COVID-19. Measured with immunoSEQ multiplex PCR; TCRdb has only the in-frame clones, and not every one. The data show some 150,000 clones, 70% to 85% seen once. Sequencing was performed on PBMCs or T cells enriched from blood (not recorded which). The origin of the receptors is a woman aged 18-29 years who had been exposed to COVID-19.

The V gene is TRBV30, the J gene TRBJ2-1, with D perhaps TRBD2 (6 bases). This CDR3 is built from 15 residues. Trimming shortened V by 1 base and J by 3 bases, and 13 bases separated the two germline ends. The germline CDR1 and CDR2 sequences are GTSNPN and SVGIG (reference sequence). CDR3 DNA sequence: TGTGCCTGGAGTGAAACTAGCCGAGACTACAATGAGCAGTTCTTC. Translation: CAWSETSRDYNEQFF.

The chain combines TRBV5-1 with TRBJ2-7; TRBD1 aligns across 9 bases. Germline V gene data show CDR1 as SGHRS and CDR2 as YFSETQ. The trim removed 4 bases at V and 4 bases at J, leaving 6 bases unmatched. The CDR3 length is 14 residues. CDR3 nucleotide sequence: TGCGCCAGCAGCGCAGAGACAGGGGGTTACGAGCAGTACTTC. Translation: CASSAETGGYEQYF.

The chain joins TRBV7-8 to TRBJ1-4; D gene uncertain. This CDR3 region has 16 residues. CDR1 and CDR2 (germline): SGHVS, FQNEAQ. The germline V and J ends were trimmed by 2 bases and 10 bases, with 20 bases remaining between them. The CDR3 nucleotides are TGTGCCAGCAGCTTACGCCCCAGAGGGAATGAACGAAAACTGTTTTTT. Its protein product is CASSLRPRGNERKLFF.

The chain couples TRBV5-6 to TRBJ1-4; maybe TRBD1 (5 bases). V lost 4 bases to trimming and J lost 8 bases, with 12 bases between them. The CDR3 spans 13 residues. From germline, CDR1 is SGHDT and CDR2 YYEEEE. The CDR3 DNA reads TGTGCCAGCAGCCCAACAAACAGGGAAAAACTGTTTTTT. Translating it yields CASSPTNREKLFF.

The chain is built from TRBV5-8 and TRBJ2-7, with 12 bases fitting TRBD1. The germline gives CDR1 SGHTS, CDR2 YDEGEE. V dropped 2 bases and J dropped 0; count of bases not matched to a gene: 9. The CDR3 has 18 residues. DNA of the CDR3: TGTGCCAGCAGCTTTGGGACAGGGGGCGAAAGAAACTCCTACGAGCAGTACTTC. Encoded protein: CASSFGTGGERNSYEQYF.

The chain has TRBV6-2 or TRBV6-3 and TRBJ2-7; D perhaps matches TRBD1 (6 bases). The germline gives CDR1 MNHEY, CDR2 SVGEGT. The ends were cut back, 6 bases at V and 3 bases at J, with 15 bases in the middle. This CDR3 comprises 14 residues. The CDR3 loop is CASSRTGQHYEQYF. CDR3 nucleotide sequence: TGTGCCAGCAGCCGTACCGGACAGCACTACGAGCAGTACTTC.

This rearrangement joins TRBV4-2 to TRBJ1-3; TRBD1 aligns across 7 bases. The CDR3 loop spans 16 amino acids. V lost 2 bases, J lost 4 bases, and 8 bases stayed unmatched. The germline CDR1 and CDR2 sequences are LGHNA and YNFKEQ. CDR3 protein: CASSQHLDRVGNTIYF. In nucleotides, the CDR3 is TGTGCCAGCAGCCAACACCTCGACAGGGTCGGAAACACCATATATTTT.

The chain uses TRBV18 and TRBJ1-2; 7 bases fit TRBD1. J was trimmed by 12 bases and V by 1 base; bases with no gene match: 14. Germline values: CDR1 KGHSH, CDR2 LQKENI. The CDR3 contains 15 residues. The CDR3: CASSPRTDRSTGNTF. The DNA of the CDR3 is TGTGCCAGCTCACCACGAACGGACCGCTCGACAGGGAACACCTTC.

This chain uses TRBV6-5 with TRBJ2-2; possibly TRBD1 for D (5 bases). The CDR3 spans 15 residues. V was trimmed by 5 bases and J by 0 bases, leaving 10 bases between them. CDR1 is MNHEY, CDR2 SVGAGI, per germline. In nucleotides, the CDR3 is TGTGCCAGCAGTCCAGGGTTGTCGAACACCGGGGAGCTGTTTTTT. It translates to CASSPGLSNTGELFF.

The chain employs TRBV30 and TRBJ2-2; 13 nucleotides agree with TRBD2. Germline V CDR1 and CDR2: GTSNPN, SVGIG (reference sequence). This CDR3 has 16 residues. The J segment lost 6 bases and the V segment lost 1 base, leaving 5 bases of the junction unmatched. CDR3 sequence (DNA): TGTGCCTGGAGTGCTCTGGGGACTAGCGGGGCCGGGGAGCTGTTTTTT. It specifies CAWSALGTSGAGELFF.

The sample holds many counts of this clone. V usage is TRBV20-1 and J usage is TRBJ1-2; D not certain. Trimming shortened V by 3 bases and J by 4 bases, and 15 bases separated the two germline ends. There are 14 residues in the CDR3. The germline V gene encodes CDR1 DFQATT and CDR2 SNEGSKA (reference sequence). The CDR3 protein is CSASNEEEAYGYTF. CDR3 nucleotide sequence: TGCAGTGCTAGTAATGAGGAAGAGGCCTATGGCTACACCTTC.

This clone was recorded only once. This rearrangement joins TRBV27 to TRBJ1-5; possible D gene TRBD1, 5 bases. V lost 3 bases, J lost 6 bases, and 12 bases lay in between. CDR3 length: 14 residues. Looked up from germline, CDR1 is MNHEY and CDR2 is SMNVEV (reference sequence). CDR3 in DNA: TGTGCCAGCAGTTTTGGAGGGGAGGGTCAGCCCCAGCATTTT. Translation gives CASSFGGEGQPQHF.